The present T cell receptor (beta chain) was sequenced within a study of CD8 T cells in ankylosing spondylitis. The study, taken as a whole, reports: Reports of some motif variants in reactive arthritis synovial fluid and blood predate this one. Seven to nine highly homologous variants formed a TCR beta motif that appeared characteristic of ankylosing spondylitis blood.

MiXCR, applied by TCRdb to the 5' RACE reads, yields one record per CDR3 protein. The repertoire holds 200,000 to 250,000 distinct CDR3 sequences, with approximately 20% as singletons. For this clonotype: Its antigen is unknown.

Germline CDR1 is MNHEY and CDR2 is SVGAGI. Trimming shortened V by 2 bases and J by 3 bases, and 7 bases separated the two germline ends. The CDR3 sequence is 13 residues long. This receptor was obtained from a male donor with ankylosing spondylitis. V is TRBV6-5 and J is TRBJ2-5; D gene uncertain. Sequencing input: blood, either unsorted or a sorted T cell fraction (not recorded which). The CDR3 nucleotides read TGTGCCAGCAGTTACGGGGAAAAAGAGACCCAGTACTTC. It encodes CASSYGEKETQYF.